The clone carrying this T cell receptor beta chain was seen ten or more times. Antigen: not known. MiXCR, applied by TCRdb to the reads, yields one record per CDR3 protein. This sample yields some 270,000 distinct CDR3 sequences, of which approximately 22% are seen a single time; about 21% belongs to the top ten. The sample is drawn from a study of T cell repertoires in cytomegalovirus infection. Study-wide results and caveats: Cumulative public TCR beta family frequency identified CMV carriers with the relevant HLA.

This CDR3 comprises 16 residues. Germline assignment: CDR1 SGHTA and CDR2 FQGNSA. V was clipped by 1 base and J by 1 base, with 14 bases between them. This sequence was found in a human donor in good health (CMV status not recorded). Some clones in this sample may be carry-over from other donors' samples. This specimen was cultured PBMCs, taken from culture after CMV antigen stimulation. V usage is TRBV7-2 and J usage is TRBJ2-7; maybe TRBD1 (5 bases). CDR3 sequence reads: CASSLGIGAGSYEQYF. The CDR3 region has the DNA TGTGCCAGCAGCTTAGGTATAGGGGCTGGGTCCTACGAGCAGTACTTC.